The clone carrying this TCR beta chain was picked up a small number of times. Its specificity is not known. With 1 base removed from V and 5 bases from J, the gap between germline ends came to 20 bases. The germline V gene has CDR1 DFQATT and CDR2 SNEGSKA (reference sequence). The CDR3 runs 17 residues. This record comes from a study of CD8 T cells in ankylosing spondylitis. Quantitative molecular-barcoded 5'-RACE generated the TCR beta libraries. TCRdb re-derived calls from the 5' RACE reads in MiXCR, one entry per CDR3 protein. The table has fewer than 450,000 distinct CDR3 sequences, roughly 15% seen once. Study-wide points: Reactive arthritis synovial fluid and blood previously showed some of these motif variants. Blood from ankylosing spondylitis patients appeared to carry a characteristic roughly eight-variant TCR beta motif. According to the report, clones linked to the disease were significantly enriched in matched synovial fluid samples taken from ankylosing spondylitis patients.

The rearrangement joins TRBV20-1 to TRBJ2-2, with D tentatively TRBD1 (5 bases). The sample was blood, either unsorted or a sorted T cell fraction (not recorded which). This TCR was recovered from a male donor with ankylosing spondylitis. The CDR3 here is CSARVGKQVHGTGELFF. CDR3 DNA sequence: TGCAGTGCTAGAGTGGGGAAACAGGTTCATGGGACCGGGGAGCTGTTTTTT.